This T cell receptor (beta chain) was captured by sequencing in a study of beta chain features in type 1 diabetes (dated by TCRdb to between 2017 and 2018). Background for the entire study: Mean age, gender distribution, total cell number and subset yield were not different between patients and healthy donors. Naive and central memory subsets were obtained from all 30 or so donors, but regulatory and stem cell-like memory subsets were isolated from only 8 patients and roughly eight healthy donors. A total of 85 million to 110 million sorted cells were examined across all samples, and RNA yield correlated strongly with the number of cells per subset. In the study, TCRB repertoires of sorted circulating CD4+ T cell subsets from recently diagnosed type 1 diabetes patients were compared with those of matched healthy donors.

Between the V and J ends, shortened by 5 bases and 4 bases respectively, the junction contains 18 bases. From the cysteine through the phenylalanine, the CDR3 covers 16 amino acids. Just the 48-base CDR3 DNA is kept, in frame starting at base 1. Sequences SGHTA (CDR1) and FQGTGA (CDR2) are obtained from the germline V gene. The research as a whole found: Type 1 diabetes patients showed a moderate but significant shortening of TCRB CDR3 length in all four CD4+ subsets. Because cDNA was sequenced instead of genomic DNA, highly expressing activated cells could be over-represented, though the groups showed no difference in activation or CD3 levels. Naive, central memory and regulatory TCRB repertoires appeared more similar among patients than among healthy donors. HLA sub-analyses involved small numbers of individuals, so any influence of HLA type on TCRB rearrangement remained unresolved. Patients with type 1 diabetes made fewer insertions and deleted more nucleotides at VDJ recombination sites, implying thymic rearrangement abnormalities. Shorter templates might have been favored by PCR, but patient and control samples were amplified and corrected together, so both groups would have been affected equally by any skew.

Each donor gave one peripheral blood draw, averaging approximately 110 mL, which was collected into heparinised tubes. A BD FACSAria II was used to sort naive, central memory, regulatory and stem cell-like memory CD4+ T cells with a panel that included CD45RO, CCR7, CD25, CD127, CD95 and CD27. All sorted populations exceeded 95% purity. PBMCs were isolated immediately by Lymphoprep density gradient centrifugation and stained directly without culture. To minimize batch effects, samples were stained and sorted in pairs, one healthy donor with one patient per experiment. Details on this clone: This receptor's antigen is unknown. There are no base qualities to consult, and no much larger clone falls within one base.

All of the isolated RNA was reverse transcribed with the High Capacity cDNA Reverse Transcription Kit, so expressed TCRB transcripts were sequenced. Deep immunoSEQ sequencing was applied to naive, central memory and regulatory T cell samples, giving an average of approximately 3.8 million total reads per sample. Sorted cells were lysed in RLT buffer and RNA was extracted with DNase-treated RNeasy Micro or Mini kits, depending on cell number. To prevent cross-contamination, each cell subset was processed individually, whereas patient and healthy donor samples were processed jointly. Using the immunoSEQ multiplex PCR, TCRB sequences were amplified from cDNA into 87-bp fragments spanning the CDR3 region. Sequencing of the amplicons was done on the Illumina HiSeq platform. As for the original processing: Synthetic template baselines were used to correct PCR bias computationally, reads within Hamming distance 2 were collapsed, and singletons that could not be merged were discarded. Reads were aligned against IMGT to assign V, D and J genes, CDR3 length and insertions or deletions at six rearrangement sites. Clonotype counts were normalized to sorted cell number within each subset before computing true diversity and Gini coefficients with the tcR R package. The overlap coefficient, calculated on TCRB nucleotide sequences, was used to quantify repertoire sharing. The table comes from immuneACCESS by way of TCRdb, which keeps in-frame sequences with V and J called. Part of the clones is missing from these tables; in studies checked, under half for an unresolved V gene and the rest for unknown reasons. V and J calls and clone size are those listed in that table; D and trimming were worked out from the DNA. The sample table holds roughly 150,000 clones, of which around 8% were seen once. Roughly 1% of the sample is held by the ten biggest clonotypes.

This sequence originates from a woman in her forties with type 1 diabetes. The source material was central memory CD4+ T cells from blood. This sequence uses TRBV7-3 and TRBJ2-1; TRBD1 is a weak D gene call, 5 bases matching. The DNA reads TGTGCCAGCAGCCCAAGGTTGACAGTTCTTTACAATGAGCAGTTCTTC. This gives the protein CASSPRLTVLYNEQFF.